These T cell receptor beta chains were read from a single sample in a study of cytomegalovirus exposure and HLA in healthy donors. The protocol was immunoSEQ multiplex PCR, while the TCRdb copy is restricted to in-frame clones and leaves out a portion. Of about 160,000 clones listed, approximately 79% are singletons. Sequencing used PBMCs. These TCRs come from a woman between 50 and 59 years old in good health and CMV-seropositive. The CDR3 runs from the conserved cysteine through the conserved F or W. The order of the fields is D gene, J gene, V gene, clone size, CDR3 DNA, CDR3 protein. D genes are given only for firm matches. Clone size appears in some rows only: once, few, many, or a class for an expanded clone.

>TRBD2|TRBJ2-1|TRBV9|NA
TGTGCCAGCAGCGGCAGACTAGCGGGAGTCTTGAATGAGCAGTTCTTC
CASSGRLAGVLNEQFF
>NA|TRBJ2-1|TRBV6-5|NA
TGTGCCAGCAGTTATGCGAGCGGTTCTGAGCAGTTCTTC
CASSYASGSEQFF
>TRBD1|TRBJ1-6|TRBV4-3|NA
TGCGCCAGCAGCCCTTCGGGACAGGTGAATTCACCCCTCCACTTT
CASSPSGQVNSPLHF
>TRBD1|TRBJ2-1|TRBV5-1|NA
TGCGCCAGCAGCTCCACGGGACAGGGCTTTGATGAGCAGTTCTTC
CASSSTGQGFDEQFF
>NA|TRBJ2-5|TRBV19|NA
TGTGCCAGTAGTTCTACAGGTGCCCCACTAGAGACCCAGTACTTC
CASSSTGAPLETQYF
>TRBD1|TRBJ1-1|TRBV18|NA
TGTGCCAGCTCCCAGACAGGGGGCCCTTTGGGAACTGAAGCTTTCTTT
CASSQTGGPLGTEAFF
>TRBD1|TRBJ1-2|TRBV6-5|NA
TGTGCCAGCAGTTACCGACAGGGGCGCGGCTACACCTTC
CASSYRQGRGYTF
>NA|TRBJ1-2|TRBV2|NA
TGTGCCAGCAGTGTATCCCCGTTTAACTATGGCTACACCTTC
CASSVSPFNYGYTF
>NA|TRBJ1-1|TRBV4-1|few
TGCGCCAGCAGCCAAGGGTCATCAGGGGACACTGAAGCTTTCTTT
CASSQGSSGDTEAFF
>NA|TRBJ2-7|TRBV11-2|NA
TGTGCCAGCAGCCCGAAAGGGGTTGGATGGGGCGCGTCGTACGAGCAGTACTTC
CASSPKGVGWGASYEQYF
>NA|TRBJ1-4|TRBV4-1|NA
TGCGCCAGCAGCCAAGATGGGAGGGGTAATGAAAAACTGTTTTTT
CASSQDGRGNEKLFF
>TRBD2|TRBJ2-7|TRBV4-1|NA
TGCGCCAGCAGCCCGGCAGGGAGGGCCTACGAGCAGTACTTC
CASSPAGRAYEQYF
>NA|TRBJ2-1|TRBV10-3|NA
TGTGCCATCAGTGTTGGTAGCCGTGAGCAGTTCTTC
CAISVGSREQFF
>TRBD1|TRBJ2-2|TRBV18|NA
TGTGCCAGCTCACGGACAGGGTTAACGACCGGGGAGCTGTTTTTT
CASSRTGLTTGELFF
>TRBD2|TRBJ2-7|TRBV28|few
TGTGCCAGCAGTTTATCCGCCAGTGCGGGGGGTCGGTACGAGCAGTACTTC
CASSLSASAGGRYEQYF
>TRBD2|TRBJ2-1|TRBV6-4|NA
TGTGCCAGCAGAGTACTAGCGGGGGGGGTAAATGAGCAGTTCTTC
CASRVLAGGVNEQFF
>NA|TRBJ2-1|TRBV7-9|NA
TGTGCCAGCAGCCCAAGGGGATTAGCCGTTTCCAATGAGCAGTTCTTC
CASSPRGLAVSNEQFF
>NA|TRBJ2-7|TRBV29-1|NA
TGCAGCGCCCGGGGGACGGGACCCTACGAGCAGTACTTC
CSARGTGPYEQYF
>TRBD1|TRBJ2-7|TRBV7-9|few
TGTGCCAGCAGCTTATATACAGGGGGAGAGGAAAAGTACTTC
CASSLYTGGEEKYF
>NA|TRBJ1-2|TRBV7-9|NA
TGTGCCAGCAGCTTAGGACAGAACTATGGCTACACCTTC
CASSLGQNYGYTF
>NA|TRBJ2-2|TRBV27|NA
TGTGCCAGCAAGGGGGCGAACACCGGGGAGCTGTTTTTT
CASKGANTGELFF
>TRBD1|TRBJ1-2|TRBV28|NA
TGTGCCAGCAGTGACAGGGGGCTCGGCTACACCTTC
CASSDRGLGYTF
>NA|TRBJ1-5|TRBV5-4|NA
TGTGCCAGCAGCTTGGCCGGATCCGGGGCCCAGCATTTT
CASSLAGSGAQHF
>TRBD2|TRBJ2-5|TRBV10-1|NA
TGCGCCAGCAGCCCAGCGGGAGAGGAAGAGACCCAGTACTTC
CASSPAGEEETQYF
>TRBD2|TRBJ2-3|TRBV4-3|NA
TGCGCCAGCAGCCAAGGAACTAGCGGGGGTCGCAGCACAGATACGCAGTATTTT
CASSQGTSGGRSTDTQYF
>TRBD2|TRBJ2-1|TRBV2|NA
TGTGCCAGCAGTGGCGGGAGGGCCACCAATGAGCAGTTCTTC
CASSGGRATNEQFF
>TRBD1|TRBJ1-2|TRBV7-8|NA
TGTGCCAGCAGCTTGACAGGGGGCAGGGATGGCTACACCTTC
CASSLTGGRDGYTF
>NA|TRBJ1-1|TRBV18|few
TGTGCCAGCTCACCAAAGGAGATGAACACTGAAGCTTTCTTT
CASSPKEMNTEAFF
>TRBD2|TRBJ2-6|TRBV28|NA
TGTGCCAGCAGGGTGGGTGGACTAGGGAACTCTGGGGCCAACGTCCTGACTTTC
CASRVGGLGNSGANVLTF
>TRBD1|TRBJ1-2|TRBV9|NA
TGTGCCAGCAGCACTGACAGGGCGTCTGATGGCTACACCTTC
CASSTDRASDGYTF
>TRBD1|TRBJ1-1|TRBV6-6|few
TGTGCCAGCAGCCCAGACAGGGCTGAAGCTTTCTTT
CASSPDRAEAFF
>TRBD1|TRBJ1-4|TRBV6-1|NA
TGTGCCAGCAGGGACAGGCCCGGAAGTGAAAAACTGTTTTTT
CASRDRPGSEKLFF
>NA|TRBJ2-5|TRBV7-9|NA
TGTGCCAGCAGCTTAGAGGAGGGAACCACCCAGTACTTC
CASSLEEGTTQYF
>NA|TRBJ2-5|TRBV7-8|NA
TGTGCCAGCACCATTTCCACTCTAGCGACCCAAGAGACCCAGTACTTC
CASTISTLATQETQYF
>TRBD1|TRBJ1-1|TRBV6-5|once
TGTGCCAGCAGTTACTTCCGACAGGGCGGTGTAGTTTTCTTT
CASSYFRQGGVVFF
>NA|TRBJ2-2|TRBV10-1|NA
TGCGCCAGCAGTTCGGTCACCGGGGAGCTGTTTTTT
CASSSVTGELFF
>NA|TRBJ2-7|TRBV11-2|once
TGTGCCAGCAGCTTAAGGCGGTTGTCCTACGAGCAGTACTTC
CASSLRRLSYEQYF
>NA|TRBJ1-2|TRBV29-1|NA
TGCAGCGCGGGACTGGCTCATAACTATGGCTACACCTTC
CSAGLAHNYGYTF
>NA|TRBJ2-7|TRBV5-8|NA
TGTGCCAGCAGCTTGGGTCAGGGATTATACGAGCAGTACTTC
CASSLGQGLYEQYF
>TRBD1|TRBJ1-1|TRBV18|NA
TGTGCCAGCTCACTGGCCGGGACAGGTTACACTGAAGCTTTCTTT
CASSLAGTGYTEAFF
>TRBD1|TRBJ2-5|TRBV6-5|NA
TGTGCCAGCAGTCCTGAACCGGACAGGGTGGAGACCCAGTACTTC
CASSPEPDRVETQYF
>NA|TRBJ2-7|TRBV5-1|once
TGCGCCAGCAGTCTTGCTCTAGGAGTCTACGAGCAGTACTTC
CASSLALGVYEQYF
>NA|TRBJ2-1|TRBV5-4|NA
TGTGCCAGCAGCTTGGGAGGGAGCTCCTACAATGAGCAGTTCTTC
CASSLGGSSYNEQFF
>TRBD1|TRBJ1-1|TRBV6-5|NA
TGTGCCAGCAGTTACGACAGGGAGGCTACTGAAGCTTTCTTT
CASSYDREATEAFF
>NA|TRBJ1-1|TRBV18|once
TGTGCCAGCTCACCCCCGGTGGGCGAAGCTTTCTTT
CASSPPVGEAFF
>TRBD1|TRBJ1-1|TRBV5-1|NA
TGCGCCAGCAGCTCCCTACGGGACAGGGGGCGAAGGCGGGACACTGAAGCTTTCTTT
CASSSLRDRGRRRDTEAFF